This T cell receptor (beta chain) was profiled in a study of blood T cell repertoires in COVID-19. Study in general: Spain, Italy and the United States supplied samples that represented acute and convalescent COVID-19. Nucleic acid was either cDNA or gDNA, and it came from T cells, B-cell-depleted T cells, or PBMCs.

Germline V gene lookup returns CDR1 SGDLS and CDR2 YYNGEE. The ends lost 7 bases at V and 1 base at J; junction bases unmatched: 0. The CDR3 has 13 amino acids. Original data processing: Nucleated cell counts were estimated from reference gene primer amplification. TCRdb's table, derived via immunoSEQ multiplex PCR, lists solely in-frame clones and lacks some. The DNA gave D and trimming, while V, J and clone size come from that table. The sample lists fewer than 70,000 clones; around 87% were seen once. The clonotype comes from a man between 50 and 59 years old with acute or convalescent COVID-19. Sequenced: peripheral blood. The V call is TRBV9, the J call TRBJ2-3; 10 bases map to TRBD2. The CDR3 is CASGTSGTDTQYF. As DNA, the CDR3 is TGTGCCAGCGGGACTAGCGGCACAGATACGCAGTATTTT.